Below are 24 T cell receptor beta chains sequenced from a single sample in a study of T cells in Graves' hyperthyroidism and ophthalmopathy. Amplification targeted TCR beta CDR3 regions from RNA transcripts. Using the HTBI primer set, a first-round RT-PCR was run on the TCR CDR3. One entry per CDR3 protein, called by TCRdb with MiXCR from the multiplex PCR reads. The profile shows some 570,000 distinct CDR3 sequences, more than 13% of them singletons. The sequenced material came from blood. These receptors came from a woman aged 18-29 years with Graves' ophthalmopathy.

In its sample, this clonotype was seen a few times. Because it lacks the conserved phenylalanine or tryptophan at the end, this CDR3 is likely a read error. This chain joins TRBV6-2 or TRBV6-3 and TRBJ1-1; D ambiguous. The CDR3 is 13 amino acids. Germline V gives CDR1 MNHEY, CDR2 SVGEGT. V lost 0 bases and J 6 bases, leaving 8 bases between the germline ends. CDR3 amino acids: CASSYSTLAEAFL. DNA for the CDR3: TGTGCCAGCAGTTACTCGACACTAGCTGAAGCTTTCCTT.

This clonotype has just a few counts. This rearrangement joins TRBV7-9 to TRBJ1-6; D is undetermined. Trimming left V 4 bases short and J 9 bases short, with 4 bases between. The CDR3 is 11 residues long. Germline CDR1 reads SEHNR; CDR2 reads FQNEAQ (reference sequence). The CDR3 bases are TGTGCCAGCAGCTGTGGTTCACCCCTCCACTTT. Translation gives CASSCGSPLHF. The full variable domain, in which reference TRBV7-9 and TRBJ1-6 provide the parts outside the CDR3, is DTGVSQNPRHKITKRGQNVTFRCDPISEHNRLYWYRQTLGQGPEFLTYFQNEAQLEKSRLLSDRFSAERPKGSFSTLEIQRTEQGDSAMYLCASSCGSPLHFGNGTRLTVT.

This clonotype has more than one count but fewer than ten. This chain joins TRBV20-1 and TRBJ1-5; no reliable D call. This CDR3 contains 14 residues. Trimming shortened V by 6 bases and J by 3 bases, and 15 bases separated the two germline ends. The germline gives CDR1 DFQATT, CDR2 SNEGSKA (reference sequence). CDR3 sequence reads: CSATGRALNQPQHF. Here the CDR3 DNA reads TGCAGTGCCACCGGGAGGGCTCTCAATCAGCCCCAGCATTTT.

As to this clonotype: This may stem from a read error, because a much larger clone lies one nucleotide away. V gene TRBV3-1 combines with J gene TRBJ2-7, with D possibly matching TRBD2 (5 bases). CDR3 length: 17 residues. The germline V gene has CDR1 LGHDT and CDR2 YNNKEL (reference sequence). Trimming cost V 0 bases and J 7 bases, with 22 bases left between them. CDR3 DNA sequence: TGTGCCAGCAGCCAAGAAGCGCCTGTGGTTCTTAGCGATGAGCAGTACTTC. This encodes CASSQEAPVVLSDEQYF.

This clonotype has more than one count but fewer than ten. The chain is built from TRBV19 and TRBJ2-2; no definite D call. Germline V gene lookup returns CDR1 LNHDA and CDR2 SQIVND (reference sequence). The CDR3 runs to 15 residues. V lost 4 bases, J lost 2 bases, and 11 bases lay in between. CDR3 DNA: TGTGCCAGTAGTAATTTCAGGCCCAACACCGGGGAGCTGTTTTTT. Residues: CASSNFRPNTGELFF.

This clonotype was observed many times. CDR3 residues: CASSPRLAGGETQYF. CDR3 nucleotides: TGTGCCAGCAGTCCCCGGCTAGCGGGAGGAGAGACCCAGTACTTC. This chain uses TRBV12-3 or TRBV12-4 with TRBJ2-5; 11 bases map to TRBD2. The junction had 6 bases not matched to a gene; V was cut back by 5 bases and J by 4 bases. CDR3 length: 15 amino acids.

The genes are TRBV19 and TRBJ2-7; D is possibly TRBD1 (5 bases). The germline V gene encodes CDR1 LNHDA and CDR2 SQIVND (reference sequence). The CDR3 runs to 17 residues. V dropped 5 bases and J dropped 2 bases, with 22 bases sitting between them. In DNA form, the CDR3 reads TGTGCCAGTAGTTTTGCCCCGGACGACAGTGGGCCCTACGAGCAGTACTTC. As protein: CASSFAPDDSGPYEQYF.

This clonotype was observed at least ten times. CDR3 region: CASSSTPGGPFGGRSYNEQFF. The CDR3 DNA sequence: TGTGCCAGCAGCTCCACCCCGGGGGGCCCCTTTGGCGGGAGGTCCTACAATGAGCAGTTCTTC. The chain carries TRBV7-9 and TRBJ2-1; 8 nucleotides match TRBD2. Unmatched junction bases numbered 21, after V lost 4 bases and J lost 1 base. The CDR3 runs 21 residues. The germline V gene encodes CDR1 SEHNR and CDR2 FQNEAQ (reference sequence).

This rearrangement joins TRBV15 to TRBJ2-2; D gene uncertain. The CDR3 totals 16 residues. The V gene's germline CDR1 is LNHNV and CDR2 YYDKDF (reference sequence). V was cut by 0 bases and J by 1 base, with 9 bases left in between. CDR3 in amino acids: CATSRDHRVNTGELFF. The CDR3 DNA reads TGTGCCACCAGCAGAGATCATCGGGTGAACACCGGGGAGCTGTTTTTT.

This clonotype was counted ten times or more. CDR3 sequence: CASSLGPGHEESYEQYF. The CDR3 bases are TGTGCCAGCAGTTTGGGCCCGGGACACGAGGAATCCTACGAGCAGTACTTC. The genes are TRBV12-3 or TRBV12-4 and TRBJ2-7; tentatively, D is TRBD1 (6 bases). This CDR3 comprises 17 residues. V lost 3 bases and J 1 base, leaving 19 bases between the germline ends.

In this sample, this clonotype turned up many times. The chain carries TRBV2 and TRBJ1-2; D unresolved. The CDR3 totals 14 residues. Trimming removed 10 bases from V and 0 bases from J, with 15 bases in between. Looked up from germline, CDR1 is SNHLY and CDR2 is FYNNEI. CDR3 amino acids: CAILGMATNYGYTF. The CDR3 DNA follows: TGTGCCATCCTCGGGATGGCAACTAACTATGGCTACACCTTC. The variable domain in full, completed from reference TRBV2 and TRBJ1-2, reads EPEVTQTPSHQVTQMGQEVILRCVPISNHLYFYWYRQILGQKVEFLVSFYNNEISEKSEIFDDQFSVERPDGSNFTLKIRSTKLEDSAMYFCAILGMATNYGYTFGSGTRLTVV.

This clonotype was recorded at least ten times. The chain uses TRBV28 and TRBJ2-3; 8 nucleotides match TRBD1. V dropped 1 base and J dropped 5; count of bases not matched to a gene: 11. This CDR3 is 17 amino acids long. Germline CDR1 reads MDHEN; CDR2 reads SYDVKM. The CDR3, as DNA: TGTGCCAGCAGTTTATTCCCCCCGGACAGGGTGGGAGATACGCAGTATTTT. This gives the protein CASSLFPPDRVGDTQYF. The full variable domain, in which reference TRBV28 and TRBJ2-3 provide the parts outside the CDR3, is DVKVTQSSRYLVKRTGEKVFLECVQDMDHENMFWYRQDPGLGLRLIYFSYDVKMKEKGDIPEGYSVSREKKERFSLILESASTNQTSMYLCASSLFPPDRVGDTQYFGPGTRLTVL.

This clonotype appeared many times. The V and J genes are TRBV11-3 and TRBJ2-3; 11 bases are a match to TRBD2. Germline V lookup: CDR1 SGHNT, CDR2 YENEEA. The CDR3 is 15 residues long. J lost 6 bases, V lost 1 base, and 3 bases had no gene match. The CDR3 region is CASSLGTSGWDTQYF. Written as DNA, the CDR3 is TGTGCCAGCAGCTTAGGGACTAGCGGGTGGGATACGCAGTATTTT.

In this sample, this clonotype turned up many times. The CDR3 spells CASSQGGQGGAFF. The CDR3 coding sequence is TGTGCCAGCAGCCAAGGGGGACAGGGGGGAGCTTTCTTT. V gene TRBV3-1 combines with J gene TRBJ1-1; the match to TRBD1 covers 11 bases. CDR3 length equals 13 residues. J was trimmed by 10 bases and V by 1 base; bases with no gene match: 2. CDR1 is LGHDT, CDR2 YNNKEL, per germline (reference sequence). The full variable domain, its missing parts supplied by reference TRBV3-1 and TRBJ1-1, is DTAVSQTPKYLVTQMGNDKSIKCEQNLGHDTMYWYKQDSKKFLKIMFSYNNKELIINETVPNRFSPKSPDKAHLNLHINSLELGDSAVYFCASSQGGQGGAFFGQGTRLTVV.

In this sample, this clonotype turned up many times. This chain links TRBV19 with TRBJ2-7; D gene ambiguous. The CDR3 runs 16 residues. Trimming took 3 bases from V and 1 from J, leaving 16 bases between them. Per germline, CDR1 LNHDA and CDR2 SQIVND (reference sequence). CDR3 loop: CASSMGTRRSSYEQYF. The CDR3 coding sequence is TGTGCCAGTAGTATGGGTACAAGGCGGTCATCCTACGAGCAGTACTTC.

This clonotype was picked up a small number of times. For the CDR3, the DNA is TGTGCCAGCAGCTCGGGACTAGGGGGATACAATGAGCAGTTCTTC. Translation: CASSSGLGGYNEQFF. V gene TRBV7-2 combines with J gene TRBJ2-1, with TRBD2 matching 8 bases. The CDR3 runs to 15 residues. Germline CDR1 reads SGHTA; CDR2 reads FQGNSA. J was trimmed by 4 bases and V by 4 bases; bases with no gene match: 6. The variable domain in full, with the rest retrieved from reference TRBV7-2 and TRBJ2-1, is GAGVSQSPSNKVTEKGKDVELRCDPISGHTALYWYRQSLGQGLEFLIYFQGNSAPDKSGLPSDRFSAERTGGSVSTLTIQRTQQEDSAVYLCASSSGLGGYNEQFFGPGTRLTVL.

This clonotype was seen repeatedly, ten times or more. V is TRBV7-9 and J is TRBJ2-7; 7 bases are shared with TRBD2. The CDR3 extends over 12 amino acids. Germline CDR1 and CDR2: SEHNR and FQNEAQ (reference sequence). The J segment lost 3 bases and the V segment lost 7 bases, leaving 3 bases of the junction unmatched. Here the CDR3 reads CASTSGYYEQYF. CDR3 nucleotide sequence: TGTGCCAGCACTAGCGGCTACTACGAGCAGTACTTC.

This clonotype was recorded many times. The rearrangement uses TRBV28 and TRBJ2-1; 8 bases line up with TRBD1. The CDR3 has 14 residues. Per the germline V gene, CDR1 is MDHEN and CDR2 is SYDVKM. With V trimmed by 6 bases and J by 7 bases, 8 bases remained unmatched. The CDR3, as DNA: TGTGCCAGCAGCCCAGCAGGGGGCCGAAATGAGCAGTTCTTC. Residues: CASSPAGGRNEQFF.

The sample holds a few counts of this clonotype. The chain has TRBV3-1 and TRBJ2-2, with D perhaps matching TRBD1 (5 bases). This CDR3 is 16 amino acids long. Trimming stripped 3 bases from V and 2 bases from J, with 13 bases between. In germline, CDR1 is LGHDT, CDR2 YNNKEL (reference sequence). Here the CDR3 reads CASSHQGWYNTGELFF. CDR3 nucleotides: TGTGCCAGCAGCCACCAGGGCTGGTATAACACCGGGGAGCTGTTTTTT.

This chain links TRBV5-6 with TRBJ2-5; the match to TRBD2 covers 9 bases. CDR1 is SGHDT, CDR2 YYEEEE, per germline. The CDR3 consists of 14 residues. Trimming at V came to 4 bases and at J to 4 bases, leaving 5 bases not matched to a gene. CDR3 coding DNA: TGTGCCAGCAGCCGCGGGGGGGGCAGAGAGACCCAGTACTTC. Translated, it gives CASSRGGGRETQYF.

This clonotype was detected ten times or more. V and J are TRBV10-3 and TRBJ2-5; D is possibly TRBD2 (7 bases). Germline V lookup: CDR1 ENHRY, CDR2 SYGVKD. Trimming removed 3 bases at V and 4 bases at J, with 18 bases between. The CDR3 consists of 16 residues. CDR3 sequence (DNA): TGTGCCATCAGTGATTCTCCTAGGGGGGGTGGAGAGACCCAGTACTTC. Translating it yields CAISDSPRGGGETQYF.

This clonotype came up many times. The gene calls are TRBV29-1 and TRBJ2-7; 8 nucleotides agree with TRBD1. CDR1 is SQVTM, CDR2 ANQGSEA, per germline. The CDR3 totals 14 residues. In DNA, the CDR3 is TGCAGTGTTACCATTGGACAGGGATCCTACGAGCAGTACTTC. The encoded protein is CSVTIGQGSYEQYF.

Comments on this clonotype: Since a much larger clone is just one base distant, this may be a read error. The chain uses TRBV28 and TRBJ2-2; 8 nucleotides match TRBD2. V lost 7 bases and J lost 11; bases outside the gene matches: 9. From germline, CDR1 is MDHEN and CDR2 SYDVKM. This CDR3 has 13 amino acids. The CDR3 here is CASKGTRAPELFF. In DNA, the CDR3 is TGTGCCAGCAAAGGGACTAGGGCCCCAGAGCTGTTTTTT.

The chain has TRBV6-2 or TRBV6-3 and TRBJ2-3, with a tentative D call TRBD2 (5 bases). Trimming cost V 0 bases and J 2 bases, with 15 bases left between them. From germline, CDR1 is MNHEY and CDR2 SVGEGT. This CDR3 has 17 residues. Here the CDR3 reads CASSYSPASQDTDTQYF. CDR3 nucleotides: TGTGCCAGCAGTTACTCGCCAGCTAGCCAAGACACAGATACGCAGTATTTT.